Each of the 12 T cell receptor beta chains below was sequenced from the same sample in a study of blood T cells in healthy people across ages. PCR was performed a second time for 7 to 11 cycles using a sample-barcoded 5' primer and a J-beta primer mix. TCRdb analysed the 5' RACE reads with MiXCR anew, one entry per CDR3 protein. The sample lists 550,000 to 800,000 distinct CDR3 sequences; 20% to 25% were seen once. The sequenced sample consisted of blood. The receptors come from a man in his sixties or seventies in good health.

V and J are TRBV4-1 and TRBJ2-1; no clear D gene. The DNA matches TRBJ2-7 better at its end, which makes the J call doubtful. This CDR3 is 18 amino acids long. Germline V gives CDR1 MGHRA, CDR2 YSYEKL. CDR3 region: CASSQDGSTVTLSYEQYF. Written as DNA, the CDR3 is TGCGCCAGCAGCCAAGATGGATCGACTGTCACCCTCTCCTACGAGCAGTACTTC.

This chain uses TRBV7-2 with TRBJ2-5; D is ambiguous. This CDR3 contains 13 residues. V dropped 1 base and J dropped 5 bases, with 8 bases sitting between them. Germline assignment: CDR1 SGHTA and CDR2 FQGNSA. CDR3 residues: CASSLGKGETQYF. For the CDR3, the DNA is TGTGCCAGCAGCTTAGGGAAAGGGGAGACCCAGTACTTC. The variable domain in full, with the rest retrieved from reference TRBV7-2 and TRBJ2-5, is GAGVSQSPSNKVTEKGKDVELRCDPISGHTALYWYRQSLGQGLEFLIYFQGNSAPDKSGLPSDRFSAERTGGSVSTLTIQRTQQEDSAVYLCASSLGKGETQYFGPGTRLLVL.

A few counts support this clonotype. This sequence joins TRBV10-3 and TRBJ1-1, with D unclear. CDR3 length: 12 residues. V was trimmed by 4 bases and J by 1 base, leaving 4 bases between them. Germline-derived CDR1 and CDR2 are ENHRY and SYGVKD. The CDR3 protein is CAISVENTEAFF. The CDR3 region has the DNA TGTGCCATCAGTGTAGAGAACACTGAAGCTTTCTTT.

This clonotype was picked up a small number of times. This CDR3 fails to terminate in the conserved phenylalanine or tryptophan, so it likely reflects a read error. The V call is TRBV5-1, the J call TRBJ2-5; 11 nucleotides align to TRBD1. The germline CDR1 and CDR2 sequences are SGHRS and YFSETQ. Losses at the gene ends were 4 bases for V and 11 bases for J; bases not matched to a gene: 10. This CDR3 contains 14 residues. The DNA of the CDR3 is TGCGCCAGCAGCCAAGGACAGGGGGCGAATGAGCAGTACCTC. Residues: CASSQGQGANEQYL.

In this sample, this clonotype turned up a few times. This chain uses TRBV20-1 with TRBJ2-5; no firm D call. The DNA end lines up better with TRBJ2-7; the J call may be wrong. Germline CDR1 reads DFQATT; CDR2 reads SNEGSKA (reference sequence). This CDR3 is 12 amino acids long. The CDR3 region has the DNA TGCAGTGCTAGGAAGGGATCCTACGAGCAGTACTTC. It yields the protein CSARKGSYEQYF.

The chain employs TRBV4-3 and TRBJ2-5; D is uncertain. Near its end, the DNA agrees better with TRBJ2-1, so the J call may be wrong. The CDR3 runs to 18 residues. Germline lookup yields CDR1 LGHNA and CDR2 YSLEER. The CDR3: CASSQDFMVTPHPDEQFF. Here the CDR3 DNA reads TGCGCCAGCAGCCAAGATTTTATGGTAACTCCCCACCCAGATGAGCAGTTCTTC.

This clonotype has a handful of counts. The chain couples TRBV29-1 to TRBJ2-7; D may be TRBD1 (6 bases). The germline CDR1 and CDR2 sequences are SQVTM and ANQGSEA. V lost 7 bases, J lost 5 bases, and 12 bases lay in between. This CDR3 spans 11 amino acids. The CDR3 spells CSEGGSDEQYF. The CDR3, as DNA: TGCAGCGAAGGGGGATCCGACGAGCAGTACTTC.

The J gene is TRBJ2-5, the V gene TRBV5-6, with D perhaps given as TRBD1 or TRBD2 (5 bases each). The DNA matches TRBJ2-7 better at its end, which makes the J call doubtful. This CDR3 has 13 amino acids. Per the germline V gene, CDR1 is SGHDT and CDR2 is YYEEEE. CDR3 in amino acids: CASSPGPFYEQYF. In nucleotides, the CDR3 is TGTGCCAGCAGCCCGGGACCCTTCTACGAGCAGTACTTC.

A few counts support this clonotype. This chain connects TRBV20-1 to TRBJ2-1; TRBD2 matches 10 bases. CDR3 length: 21 amino acids. From germline, CDR1 is DFQATT and CDR2 SNEGSKA (reference sequence). Trimming at V came to 0 bases and at J to 3 bases, leaving 20 bases not matched to a gene. In DNA form, the CDR3 reads TGCAGTGCTAGAGATACTAGCGGGACCAGAATTCAAAGGACCTACTACAATGAGCAGTTCTTC. This sequence encodes CSARDTSGTRIQRTYYNEQFF.

This clonotype has only a few counts. This sequence joins TRBV29-1 and TRBJ1-2; perhaps TRBD1 as D (6 bases). The CDR3 runs 12 residues. Between the trimmed V and J ends, which lost 5 bases and 1 base, there was a span of 8 bases. Looked up from germline, CDR1 is SQVTM and CDR2 is ANQGSEA. Here the CDR3 DNA reads TGCAGCGTTTGGGACATTAACTATGGCTACACCTTC. Its translation: CSVWDINYGYTF. Using reference TRBV29-1 and TRBJ1-2 for the parts outside the CDR3, the full variable domain is SAVISQKPSRDICQRGTSLTIQCQVDSQVTMMFWYRQQPGQSLTLIATANQGSEATYESGFVIDKFPISRPNLTFSTLTVSNMSPEDSSIYLCSVWDINYGYTFGSGTRLTVV.

The genes are TRBV18 and TRBJ2-3; possibly TRBD1 for D (6 bases). The CDR3 is 15 amino acids. Germline lookup yields CDR1 KGHSH and CDR2 LQKENI. Trimming pared 2 bases from V and 6 bases from J, leaving 15 bases between. The DNA for the CDR3 is TGTGCCAGCTCACCAAACGGACAGACCCGTGATACGCAGTATTTT. This sequence encodes CASSPNGQTRDTQYF.

Only a few counts were recorded for this clonotype. This rearrangement joins TRBV6-2 or TRBV6-3 to TRBJ1-5; D is unresolved. The CDR3 is 14 residues long. V lost 5 bases to trimming and J lost 3 bases, with 11 bases between them. Germline V gene lookup returns CDR1 MNHEY and CDR2 SVGEGT. As DNA, the CDR3 is TGTGCCAGCAGTAGACGGGGTAACAATCAGCCCCAGCATTTT. This codes for CASSRRGNNQPQHF.